These 18 T cell receptor beta chains originate from one sample sequenced in a study of cytomegalovirus exposure and HLA in healthy donors (dated by TCRdb to the late 2010s). To prepare the library, the immunoSEQ multiplex PCR assay was applied. TCRdb took over this immuneACCESS table, retaining in-frame rearrangements with V and J assigned. Such tables are incomplete; in checked studies, under half of the missing clones stem from an unresolved V gene, and the remainder is unexplained. In all, the sample holds 220,000 or so clones, and roughly 88% of those were seen once. The top ten clones comprise more than 12% of the sample. What was sequenced was PBMCs. The receptors here all came from a woman aged 30 to 39 in good health and CMV-seropositive.

The genes are TRBV19 and TRBJ1-5, with D possibly being TRBD1 (6 bases). The CDR3 has 16 residues. V was cut by 7 bases and J by 4 bases, with 20 bases left in between. Germline lookup yields CDR1 LNHDA and CDR2 SQIVND (reference sequence). The CDR3 DNA is TGTGCCAGTACCCCAGAGCGGGGGGCTTTTAATCAGCCCCAGCATTTT. It codes for CASTPERGAFNQPQHF.

This clone was observed a handful of times. This rearrangement joins TRBV30 to TRBJ1-2, with D tentatively TRBD1 (5 bases). CDR1 and CDR2 from the germline V gene are GTSNPN and SVGIG (reference sequence). CDR3 size: 16 residues. The germline V and J ends were trimmed by 4 bases and 3 bases, with 21 bases remaining between them. CDR3 amino acids: CAWTGTGAPEDYGYTF. The CDR3 coding sequence is TGTGCCTGGACGGGAACAGGTGCCCCTGAAGACTATGGCTACACCTTC.

The chain combines TRBV5-6 with TRBJ2-2; D remains unclear. Trimming took off 2 bases at V and 3 bases at J, with 5 bases between the two ends. The CDR3 consists of 13 residues. CDR1 and CDR2 from the germline V gene are SGHDT and YYEEEE. CDR3 sequence: CASSFGHTGELFF. Here the CDR3 DNA reads TGTGCCAGCAGCTTCGGACACACCGGGGAGCTGTTTTTT. The variable domain in full, completed from reference TRBV5-6 and TRBJ2-2, reads DAGVTQSPTHLIKTRGQQVTLRCSPKSGHDTVSWYQQALGQGPQFIFQYYEEEERQRGNFPDRFSGHQFPNYSSELNVNALLLGDSALYLCASSFGHTGELFFGEGSRLTVL.

This rearrangement joins TRBV10-3 to TRBJ2-7; D possibly uses TRBD1 or TRBD2 (5 bases each). The germline V gene has CDR1 ENHRY and CDR2 SYGVKD. The germline V and J ends were trimmed by 8 bases and 5 bases, with 19 bases remaining between them. The CDR3 runs to 14 residues. CDR3 nucleotide sequence: TGTGCCATCTCGGGCGTGAGGGGCGCCCACGAGCAGTACTTC. Its protein is CAISGVRGAHEQYF.

This chain connects TRBV29-1 to TRBJ1-1; tentatively, D is TRBD1 (5 bases). There are 13 residues in the CDR3. From germline, CDR1 is SQVTM and CDR2 ANQGSEA. V was cut by 7 bases and J by 5 bases, with 17 bases left in between. Here the CDR3 DNA reads TGCAGCGCAACTATGGGAGGGGAGACTGAAGCTTTCTTT. Its translation: CSATMGGETEAFF. The full variable domain, with the rest looked up from reference TRBV29-1 and TRBJ1-1, is SAVISQKPSRDICQRGTSLTIQCQVDSQVTMMFWYRQQPGQSLTLIATANQGSEATYESGFVIDKFPISRPNLTFSTLTVSNMSPEDSSIYLCSATMGGETEAFFGQGTRLTVV.

On this clone itself: A read error may account for a junction end that differs from germline. The gene calls are TRBV7-7 and TRBJ2-5; 7 nucleotides agree with TRBD1. The CDR3 spans 14 residues. Germline V gene sequence: CDR1 SSHAT, CDR2 FNYEAQ (reference sequence). The chain's CDR3 is CASSQNAQGETQYF. In DNA form, the CDR3 reads TGTGCTAGCAGCCAAAACGCACAGGGGGAGACCCAGTACTTC.

The chain recombines TRBV30 with TRBJ2-7, with no clear D. Trimming pared 2 bases from V and 3 bases from J, leaving 17 bases between. CDR1 GTSNPN and CDR2 SVGIG come from the germline V gene (reference sequence). CDR3 length: 15 amino acids. The CDR3 coding sequence is TGTGCCTGGAGTAAACCGAGTGGCCGCCACTACGAGCAGTACTTC. Translating gives CAWSKPSGRHYEQYF.

The gene calls are TRBV2 and TRBJ1-2; the match to TRBD1 covers 9 bases. Germline CDR1 and CDR2: SNHLY and FYNNEI. This CDR3 has 15 residues. V was clipped by 6 bases and J by 4 bases; unmatched bases: 9. The CDR3 spells CASRPKLQGAYGYTF. CDR3 bases: TGTGCCAGCAGGCCAAAGCTACAGGGGGCCTATGGCTACACCTTC.

The rearrangement joins TRBV27 to TRBJ2-7, with D tentatively TRBD1 or TRBD2 (5 bases each). Germline CDR1 reads MNHEY; CDR2 reads SMNVEV (reference sequence). CDR3 size: 16 residues. Trimming took off 0 bases at V and 0 bases at J, with 12 bases between the two ends. CDR3 sequence: CASSLSRDGNSYEQYF. CDR3 DNA: TGTGCCAGCAGTTTATCAAGGGACGGCAACTCCTACGAGCAGTACTTC.

The chain has TRBV10-2 and TRBJ2-5; D is ambiguous. This CDR3 contains 13 residues. Germline V CDR1 and CDR2: WSHSY, SAAADI. The germline V and J ends were trimmed by 4 bases and 4 bases, with 10 bases remaining between them. The CDR3 region has the DNA TGCGCCAGCAGTGCGATTTTAGGAGAGACCCAGTACTTC. This translates into CASSAILGETQYF.

The chain combines TRBV15 with TRBJ2-1; 8 bases map to TRBD1. Germline V gene data show CDR1 as LNHNV and CDR2 as YYDKDF (reference sequence). This CDR3 region has 13 residues. The V and J ends lost 3 bases and 16 bases, in that order; junction bases with no gene match: 11. CDR3 nucleotides: TGTGCCACCAGCAGGGACCTTCGACAGGGGTCATTCTTC. This sequence encodes CATSRDLRQGSFF.

The V gene is TRBV5-4, the J gene TRBJ2-3; the match to TRBD2 covers 9 bases. J was trimmed by 6 bases and V by 4 bases; bases with no gene match: 9. CDR1 SGHNT and CDR2 YYREEE come from the germline V gene (reference sequence). The CDR3 extends over 15 amino acids. Written as DNA, the CDR3 is TGTGCCAGCAGCGAAGGTAGCGGGAGTTCGGATACGCAGTATTTT. Translated, it gives CASSEGSGSSDTQYF.

This chain joins TRBV6-4 and TRBJ2-2; D is unresolved. V was cut by 8 bases and J by 1 base, with 11 bases left in between. Germline V CDR1 and CDR2: MRHNA, SNTAGT. The CDR3 extends over 14 amino acids. DNA of the CDR3: TGTGCCAGCGCCCCAACGGAGAACACCGGGGAGCTGTTTTTT. Its protein product is CASAPTENTGELFF.

The chain joins TRBV10-3 to TRBJ2-1; 11 bases align to TRBD1. Trimming removed 5 bases from V and 6 bases from J; junction bases left unmatched: 6. Per the germline V gene, CDR1 is ENHRY and CDR2 is SYGVKD. This CDR3 comprises 15 residues. The CDR3 nucleotides read TGTGCCATCAGTCTCCGGGACAGGGGGGTCAATGAGCAGTTCTTC. It yields the protein CAISLRDRGVNEQFF.

CDR3 amino acids: CASSLVGQEYNQPQHF. CDR3 nucleotides: TGTGCCAGCAGCTTGGTAGGACAGGAGTATAATCAGCCCCAGCATTTT. V gene TRBV5-6 combines with J gene TRBJ1-5; 7 bases match TRBD1. Trimming cost V 0 bases and J 4 bases; bases outside gene matches: 7. The CDR3 is 16 amino acids. CDR1 is SGHDT, CDR2 YYEEEE, per germline.

J is TRBJ1-1 and V is TRBV30; D remains ambiguous. Deletions cut 1 base from V and 5 bases from J, with 8 bases between. The CDR3 is 12 residues long. The germline CDR1 and CDR2 sequences are GTSNPN and SVGIG (reference sequence). The CDR3: CAWSARQTEAFF. In nucleotides, the CDR3 is TGTGCCTGGAGTGCCCGACAAACTGAAGCTTTCTTT.

The chain is built from TRBV13 and TRBJ1-4; weak D call: TRBD1 (5 bases). Trimming took off 7 bases at V and 8 bases at J, with 11 bases between the two ends. Germline loops: CDR1 PRHDT, CDR2 FYEKMQ (reference sequence). This CDR3 region has 12 residues. CDR3: CASNRRGEKLFF. CDR3 bases: TGTGCCAGCAACAGGCGAGGAGAAAAACTGTTTTTT.

V gene TRBV7-6 combines with J gene TRBJ1-3, with D hard to call. Trimming took off 1 base at V and 0 bases at J, with 13 bases between the two ends. CDR1 is SGHVS and CDR2 is FNYEAQ in the germline V gene. This CDR3 has 17 amino acids. The DNA of the CDR3 is TGTGCCAGCAGCTTAGTGGTGTCGGTAAACTCTGGAAACACCATATATTTT. Protein product: CASSLVVSVNSGNTIYF.